Reported below is one T cell receptor (beta chain). In the authors' methods: The assay estimated nucleated cells by amplifying reference gene primers. Produced via immunoSEQ multiplex PCR; TCRdb's table is partial and in-frame only. V and J calls plus clone size are reproduced from that table; the DNA served to infer D and trimming. Found here are roughly 280,000 clones, 70% to 90% of them singletons; the top ten hold about 11%. The source of the sample is a study of blood T cell repertoires in COVID-19. On the study more broadly: Some COVID-19 samples were acute and others convalescent; all came from the United States, Italy and Spain.

The CDR3 loop spans 13 amino acids. V lost 3 bases and J lost 3, with 8 bases in between. Germline CDR1 is LNHNV and CDR2 is YYDKDF (reference sequence). The chain recombines TRBV15 with TRBJ1-2; D remains unclear. The sample was peripheral blood. The origin of this receptor is a woman between 70 and 85 years old with acute or convalescent COVID-19. CDR3 in amino acids: CATSSGLDYGYTF. The DNA of the CDR3 is TGTGCCACCAGCAGCGGACTTGACTATGGCTACACCTTC.